Listed here are 17 T cell receptor beta chains from one sample, sequenced in a study of graft-versus-host responses after intestinal transplantation. These receptors' antigens are unknown. Assay used: immunoSEQ multiplex PCR; TCRdb lists only in-frame clones, some missing. The table has tens of thousands of clones, more than 80% seen once. This specimen was unstimulated CD8+ T cells sorted from spleen or lymph node cells, taken before intestinal transplant. The source of these receptors is a human donor who received an intestinal transplant.

The chain couples TRBV27 to TRBJ2-5; possibly TRBD1 for D (6 bases). Germline loops: CDR1 MNHEY, CDR2 SMNVEV (reference sequence). The CDR3 totals 16 residues. V was cut by 4 bases and J by 4 bases, with 19 bases left in between. The CDR3 loop is CASSSRPTGTRETQYF. DNA of the CDR3: TGTGCCAGCAGTTCCCGCCCTACAGGGACCCGAGAGACCCAGTACTTC.

The chain joins TRBV6-1 to TRBJ1-1, with TRBD1 identical over 8 bases. V was pared by 1 base and J by 6 bases, with 10 bases of the junction left unmatched. CDR3 length equals 16 residues. Per the germline V gene, CDR1 is MNHNS and CDR2 is SASEGT. The CDR3 is CASSEGETGANAEAFF. CDR3 in DNA: TGTGCCAGCAGTGAAGGGGAGACAGGGGCAAACGCTGAAGCTTTCTTT.

This clone was detected a few times. This chain links TRBV4-1 with TRBJ1-5, with 8 bases aligning to TRBD1. The CDR3 sequence is 14 residues long. V shed 3 bases and J 7 bases; nucleotides not matched to a gene: 5. Germline loops: CDR1 MGHRA, CDR2 YSYEKL. The CDR3 DNA is TGCGCCAGCAGCCATCCAGGGGGCAGGCAGCCCCAGCATTTT. Its translation: CASSHPGGRQPQHF.

In this sample, this clone turned up a few times. CDR3 protein: CASSKPTGFTGEQYF. The CDR3 bases are TGTGCCAGCAGCAAGCCCACAGGGTTTACGGGGGAGCAGTACTTC. V usage is TRBV21-1 and J usage is TRBJ2-7; the D call TRBD1 from the table was never checked on the DNA. TRBV21-1 is designated a pseudogene. This CDR3 comprises 15 residues.

The sample holds one count of this clone. V and J are TRBV6-1 and TRBJ2-1; perhaps TRBD1 as D (6 bases). CDR1 and CDR2 from the germline V gene are MNHNS and SASEGT. The V end lost 1 base, the J end lost 7 bases, and 14 bases lay between the germline ends. The CDR3 runs 15 residues. For the CDR3, the DNA is TGTGCCAGCAGTGAAGATACAGGGTCCGGGAATGAGCAGTTCTTC. Its translation: CASSEDTGSGNEQFF.

The genes are TRBV7-8 and TRBJ2-7; the D is unclear. This CDR3 is built from 14 residues. V lost 2 bases and J lost 0, with 8 bases in between. CDR1 SGHVS and CDR2 FQNEAQ come from the germline V gene. The CDR3 coding sequence is TGTGCCAGCAGCTTAAGTCCGAGCTCCTACGAGCAGTACTTC. This translates into CASSLSPSSYEQYF.

The rearrangement links TRBV11-3 to TRBJ1-6; D might be TRBD1 (5 bases). V gave up 3 bases and J gave up 7 bases, with 10 bases separating them. CDR1 is SGHNT and CDR2 is YENEEA in the germline V gene. The CDR3 covers 14 residues. The CDR3 DNA follows: TGTGCCAGCAGCTTTCAGGGAGGAAATTCACCCCTCCACTTT. Translation: CASSFQGGNSPLHF.

The chain is built from TRBV6-1 and TRBJ1-6, with a weak D call TRBD1 (6 bases). V gave up 1 base and J gave up 0 bases, with 13 bases separating them. Germline V CDR1 and CDR2: MNHNS, SASEGT. The CDR3 sequence is 18 residues long. In nucleotides, the CDR3 is TGTGCCAGCAGTGAAGTAATGGGACATAGCTCCTATAATTCACCCCTCCACTTT. This translates into CASSEVMGHSSYNSPLHF.

The chain recombines TRBV4-1 with TRBJ2-3; 9 nucleotides align to TRBD2. V was clipped by 1 base and J by 0 bases; unmatched bases: 8. The CDR3 is 18 residues long. Germline CDR1 is MGHRA and CDR2 is YSYEKL. The CDR3 spells CASSQAFQREVSTDTQYF. In DNA, the CDR3 is TGCGCCAGCAGCCAAGCTTTTCAGCGGGAGGTTAGCACAGATACGCAGTATTTT.

The genes are TRBV4-1 and TRBJ2-7, with D possibly TRBD2 on 5 matching bases. Trimming removed 0 bases at V and 1 base at J, with 7 bases between. The germline CDR1 and CDR2 sequences are MGHRA and YSYEKL. This CDR3 is 14 amino acids long. The CDR3 here is CASSQEEDSYEQYF. The CDR3 nucleotides read TGCGCCAGCAGCCAAGAGGAGGATTCCTACGAGCAGTACTTC.

This clone occurred once. V and J are TRBV5-1 and TRBJ1-2; D is ambiguous. CDR1 SGHRS and CDR2 YFSETQ come from the germline V gene. The CDR3 is made up of 14 amino acids. V lost 2 bases and J lost 9, with 17 bases in between. The CDR3 spells CASSFPDWGRSYTF. CDR3 nucleotides: TGCGCCAGCAGCTTCCCGGACTGGGGTAGGAGCTACACCTTC. Variable domain in full (rest from reference TRBV5-1 and TRBJ1-2): KAGVTQTPRYLIKTRGQQVTLSCSPISGHRSVSWYQQTPGQGLQFLFEYFSETQRNKGNFPGRFSGRQFSNSRSEMNVSTLELGDSALYLCASSFPDWGRSYTFGSGTRLTVV.

V and J are TRBV7-9 and TRBJ2-1, with 15 positions matching TRBD2. CDR3 length: 18 residues. Germline loops: CDR1 SEHNR, CDR2 FQNEAQ (reference sequence). Trimming took 5 bases from V and 2 from J; bases not matched to a gene: 7. The chain's CDR3 is CASSGRTSGGVPYNEQFF. The CDR3 region has the DNA TGTGCCAGCAGCGGAAGGACTAGCGGGGGGGTCCCCTACAATGAGCAGTTCTTC.

In this sample, this clone turned up once. The CDR3 DNA is TGTGCCAGCAGTTGGACAACGAATCAGCCCCAGCATTTT. Translating gives CASSWTTNQPQHF. The chain joins TRBV2 to TRBJ1-5; possibly TRBD1 for D (5 bases). Trimming left V 5 bases short and J 4 bases short, with 9 bases between. The length of the CDR3 is 13 residues. Germline V CDR1 and CDR2: SNHLY, FYNNEI.

This chain uses TRBV15 with TRBJ1-5; perhaps TRBD1 as D (5 bases). There are 16 residues in the CDR3. V lost 0 bases, J lost 7 bases, and 16 bases lay in between. CDR1 and CDR2 (germline): LNHNV, YYDKDF (reference sequence). The CDR3 DNA sequence: TGTGCCACCAGCAGAGAGCGACAGTTCGGGCCCCAGCCCCAGCATTTT. It specifies CATSRERQFGPQPQHF.

This clone was recorded once. V usage is TRBV5-4 and J usage is TRBJ2-7; perhaps TRBD1 as D (6 bases). CDR1 is SGHNT and CDR2 is YYREEE in the germline V gene (reference sequence). V lost 4 bases and J 5 bases, leaving 10 bases between the germline ends. This CDR3 is built from 12 residues. CDR3 amino acids: CASSQQGDEQYF. The CDR3 nucleotides read TGTGCCAGCAGCCAACAGGGAGACGAGCAGTACTTC.

The V and J genes are TRBV4-1 and TRBJ2-7; 10 positions agree with TRBD2. Per germline, CDR1 MGHRA and CDR2 YSYEKL. CDR3 size: 15 residues. V dropped 1 base and J dropped 3; count of bases not matched to a gene: 3. CDR3 protein: CASSQVSGRNYEQYF. The CDR3 nucleotides are TGCGCCAGCAGCCAAGTTAGCGGGAGGAACTACGAGCAGTACTTC.

This chain joins TRBV7-9 and TRBJ2-1; possibly TRBD1 for D (6 bases). Germline-derived CDR1 and CDR2 are SEHNR and FQNEAQ (reference sequence). The V end was cut by 0 bases, the J end by 5 bases, with 14 bases between. This CDR3 is built from 16 residues. The CDR3 spells CASSLAGRGRNNEQFF. CDR3 nucleotides: TGTGCCAGCAGCTTAGCGGGCAGGGGCCGAAACAATGAGCAGTTCTTC.